These 22 T cell receptor beta chains were sequenced from one sample in a study of blood T cell repertoires in COVID-19. Clones were read by immunoSEQ multiplex PCR, and TCRdb kept only the in-frame ones, dropping some. The top ten clones hold roughly a sixth of a sample with 70,000 or so clones, 82% of them seen once. Sequencing used peripheral blood. Every receptor here comes from a human donor in a cohort sampled during active COVID-19.

The chain uses TRBV4-1 and TRBJ1-4, with 10 bases identical to TRBD1. This CDR3 contains 15 residues. Germline trimming cut 2 bases from V and 7 bases from J; bases unmatched to any gene: 4. The germline V gene has CDR1 MGHRA and CDR2 YSYEKL. CDR3: CASSQNRDRGEKLFF. CDR3 DNA: TGCGCCAGCAGCCAAAACCGGGACAGGGGTGAAAAACTGTTTTTT.

In the case of this clone: Other DNA variants within this sample encode the same CDR3. The chain recombines TRBV9 with TRBJ2-1; D unresolved. The CDR3 length is 13 residues. The V gene lost 0 bases and the J gene lost 4 bases, with 5 bases spanning the gap. Per the germline V gene, CDR1 is SGDLS and CDR2 is YYNGEE. The CDR3 reads CASSVAGYNEQFF. The CDR3 DNA follows: TGTGCCAGCAGCGTAGCCGGGTACAATGAGCAGTTCTTC.

The chain carries TRBV4-1 and TRBJ2-7; D is perhaps TRBD1 (5 bases). Germline CDR1 and CDR2: MGHRA and YSYEKL. The length of the CDR3 is 16 residues. The ends were cut back, 1 base at V and 4 bases at J, with 17 bases in the middle. CDR3: CASSQANLGRVYEQYF. In nucleotides, the CDR3 is TGCGCCAGCAGCCAAGCAAATCTGGGCAGGGTTTACGAGCAGTACTTC.

The CDR3 protein is CASSLLAGGGSNYNEQFF. The CDR3 region has the DNA TGTGCCAGCAGCTTATTAGCGGGCGGGGGGTCAAACTACAATGAGCAGTTCTTC. The rearrangement links TRBV7-9 to TRBJ2-1, with 8 bases matching TRBD2. There are 18 residues in the CDR3. Germline trimming cut 2 bases from V and 3 bases from J; bases unmatched to any gene: 12. Germline CDR1 reads SEHNR; CDR2 reads FQNEAQ (reference sequence).

The chain is built from TRBV21-1 and TRBJ2-7; TRBD1 reflects the table's D call only, with no check against the DNA. TRBV21-1 is designated a pseudogene. This CDR3 has 17 amino acids. The CDR3 region has the DNA TGTGCCAGCAGCAAAGAGGGTCGGACAGACAACTCCTACGAGCAGTACTTC. This gives the protein CASSKEGRTDNSYEQYF.

This chain connects TRBV30 to TRBJ2-7; a weak D match, TRBD1 (6 bases). CDR1 is GTSNPN, CDR2 SVGIG, per germline (reference sequence). The V end lost 2 bases, the J end lost 7 bases, and 21 bases lay between the germline ends. This CDR3 has 15 amino acids. The CDR3 loop reads CAWSIRGSKTGEQYF. The CDR3, as DNA: TGTGCCTGGAGTATTAGGGGGAGCAAAACGGGTGAGCAGTACTTC.

V is TRBV5-1 and J is TRBJ2-3; 11 bases line up with TRBD2. CDR1 and CDR2 from the germline V gene are SGHRS and YFSETQ. This CDR3 spans 15 amino acids. The V and J ends lost 0 bases and 5 bases, in that order; junction bases with no gene match: 2. The CDR3: CASSLGSGGEDTQYF. DNA for the CDR3: TGCGCCAGCAGCTTGGGTAGCGGGGGGGAAGATACGCAGTATTTT.

This chain links TRBV15 with TRBJ1-4; D uncertain. Germline loops: CDR1 LNHNV, CDR2 YYDKDF (reference sequence). Trimming stripped 1 base from V and 8 bases from J, with 11 bases between. The CDR3 runs 14 residues. This chain's CDR3 is CATSRVGQREKLFF. The CDR3 nucleotides read TGTGCCACCAGCAGAGTAGGCCAGAGGGAAAAACTGTTTTTT.

This rearrangement joins TRBV20-1 to TRBJ1-2; TRBD1 matches at 7 bases. Germline V CDR1 and CDR2: DFQATT, SNEGSKA (reference sequence). The V gene end was trimmed by 5 bases and the J gene end by 8 bases; junction bases not matched to a gene: 5. This CDR3 comprises 11 residues. The CDR3 is CSAGTAGGYTF. CDR3 coding DNA: TGCAGTGCTGGGACAGCCGGAGGCTACACCTTC.

The chain uses TRBV5-5 and TRBJ2-7, with D hard to call. The V gene's germline CDR1 is SGHKS and CDR2 YYEKEE (reference sequence). CDR3 size: 14 residues. V was shortened by 2 bases and J by 1 base, with 10 bases between the two germline ends. Here the CDR3 DNA reads TGTGCCAGCAGCTTATCTATAGTTTCCTACGAGCAGTACTTC. Translating it yields CASSLSIVSYEQYF.

The chain recombines TRBV4-1 with TRBJ2-4; possible D gene TRBD2, 7 bases. This CDR3 contains 14 residues. Germline V gene lookup returns CDR1 MGHRA and CDR2 YSYEKL. Between the trimmed V and J ends, which lost 0 bases and 12 bases, there was a span of 15 bases. CDR3 DNA sequence: TGCGCCAGCAGCCAAGATATACAGGGAGGGAATCAGTACTTC. It is translated as CASSQDIQGGNQYF.

This clone was observed once. The CDR3 sequence: CASSHTTSGGTEQFF. CDR3 nucleotides: TGTGCCAGCAGCCACACGACTAGCGGGGGAACGGAGCAGTTCTTC. The chain uses TRBV3-1 (or the pseudogene TRBV3-2) and TRBJ2-1, with TRBD2 matching 12 bases. CDR1 LGHDT and CDR2 YNNKEL come from the germline V gene (reference sequence). There are 15 residues in the CDR3. The ends lost 3 bases at V and 10 bases at J; junction bases unmatched: 7.

The CDR3 DNA sequence: TGTGCCAGCAGCGTAGCCCCATGGACTAGTGGCTACACCTTC. Encoded protein: CASSVAPWTSGYTF. V and J are TRBV9 and TRBJ1-2; D is unclear. Trimming left V 0 bases short and J 7 bases short, with 13 bases between. The CDR3 sequence is 14 residues long. Germline V gene lookup returns CDR1 SGDLS and CDR2 YYNGEE. Drawing the rest from reference TRBV9 and TRBJ1-2, the complete variable domain is DSGVTQTPKHLITATGQRVTLRCSPRSGDLSVYWYQQSLDQGLQFLIQYYNGEERAKGNILERFSAQQFPDLHSELNLSSLELGDSALYFCASSVAPWTSGYTFGSGTRLTVV.

The chain has TRBV18 and TRBJ2-1; 7 nucleotides match TRBD1. The CDR3 length is 17 residues. The V gene end was trimmed by 0 bases and the J gene end by 0 bases; junction bases not matched to a gene: 5. Germline V gene lookup returns CDR1 KGHSH and CDR2 LQKENI. CDR3 sequence (DNA): TGTGCCAGCTCACCACCGGGACAGTTCTACTCCTACAATGAGCAGTTCTTC. Amino acids: CASSPPGQFYSYNEQFF.

V gene TRBV5-1 combines with J gene TRBJ2-2, with D unresolved. The CDR3 loop spans 14 amino acids. Germline loops: CDR1 SGHRS, CDR2 YFSETQ. The V and J ends lost 5 bases and 4 bases respectively, with 12 bases between them. In nucleotides, the CDR3 is TGCGCCAGCAGGGGTGCCTCTAGCACCGGGGAGCTGTTTTTT. Translation gives CASRGASSTGELFF.

This clone occurred a few times. V usage is TRBV19 and J usage is TRBJ1-4, with D tentatively TRBD1 (6 bases). From germline, CDR1 is LNHDA and CDR2 SQIVND (reference sequence). With 5 bases removed from V and 10 bases from J, the gap between germline ends came to 17 bases. The CDR3 length is 14 residues. As DNA, the CDR3 is TGTGCCAGTAGTTTCCTTGGACAGTCCGGAAAACTGTTTTTT. This gives the protein CASSFLGQSGKLFF.

The chain recombines TRBV5-1 with TRBJ1-1, with D unclear. The length of the CDR3 is 18 residues. V was shortened by 0 bases and J by 4 bases, with 22 bases between the two germline ends. The germline CDR1 and CDR2 sequences are SGHRS and YFSETQ. Written as DNA, the CDR3 is TGCGCCAGCAGCTTGGAGATCTTGCCCCGACTCAACGCCACTGAAGCTTTCTTT. Protein product: CASSLEILPRLNATEAFF. The whole variable domain, remainder taken from reference TRBV5-1 and TRBJ1-1, is KAGVTQTPRYLIKTRGQQVTLSCSPISGHRSVSWYQQTPGQGLQFLFEYFSETQRNKGNFPGRFSGRQFSNSRSEMNVSTLELGDSALYLCASSLEILPRLNATEAFFGQGTRLTVV.

J is TRBJ1-1 and V is TRBV3-1 (or the pseudogene TRBV3-2); D gene uncertain. Germline V lookup: CDR1 LGHDT, CDR2 YNNKEL (reference sequence). Trimming removed 1 base from V and 4 bases from J, with 4 bases in between. The CDR3 extends over 12 amino acids. The CDR3 protein is CASSQVATEAFF. The CDR3 DNA follows: TGTGCCAGCAGCCAAGTAGCCACTGAAGCTTTCTTT.

This clone was recorded many times. The chain is built from TRBV7-2 and TRBJ1-1, with D unresolved. CDR1 SGHTA and CDR2 FQGNSA come from the germline V gene. With 3 bases removed from V and 4 bases from J, the gap between germline ends came to 9 bases. The CDR3 runs 13 residues. The DNA for the CDR3 is TGTGCCAGCAGCTTCGGCCGGAGCACTGAAGCTTTCTTT. Translating gives CASSFGRSTEAFF.

The gene calls are TRBV15 and TRBJ2-3, with 11 bases that match TRBD2. Germline CDR1 reads LNHNV; CDR2 reads YYDKDF (reference sequence). V was clipped by 5 bases and J by 4 bases; unmatched bases: 8. This CDR3 has 16 residues. Here the CDR3 reads CATSVIAGGPADTQYF. The CDR3 DNA follows: TGTGCCACCAGCGTAATAGCGGGGGGGCCGGCAGATACGCAGTATTTT.

This rearrangement joins TRBV14 to TRBJ2-7; D gene unclear. Germline assignment: CDR1 SGHDN and CDR2 FVKESK. CDR3 length equals 11 residues. The ends were cut back, 4 bases at V and 3 bases at J, with 4 bases in the middle. DNA of the CDR3: TGTGCCAGCAGCCCGGGCTACGAGCAGTACTTC. It is translated as CASSPGYEQYF.

This chain joins TRBV7-3 and TRBJ2-3; D possibly corresponds to TRBD1 (6 bases). Trimming took off 1 base at V and 5 bases at J, with 16 bases between the two ends. This CDR3 spans 16 amino acids. The germline CDR1 and CDR2 sequences are SGHTA and FQGTGA. CDR3 sequence reads: CASSLMQGIFGDTQYF. CDR3 nucleotide sequence: TGTGCCAGCAGCTTAATGCAGGGGATTTTTGGAGATACGCAGTATTTT. Complete variable domain (other parts from reference TRBV7-3 and TRBJ2-3): GAGVSQTPSNKVTEKGKYVELRCDPISGHTALYWYRQSLGQGPEFLIYFQGTGAADDSGLPNDRFFAVRPEGSVSTLKIQRTERGDSAVYLCASSLMQGIFGDTQYFGPGTRLTVL.